This TCR beta chain was sequenced for a study of T cell responses to AZD1222 COVID-19 vaccine. Study-wide results and limits: Most donors were white British, females outnumbered males, and clonal diversity was possibly underestimated.

This CDR3 has 18 amino acids. V lost 2 bases to trimming and J lost 4 bases; unmatched junction nucleotides: 8. CDR1 SEHNR and CDR2 FQNEAQ come from the germline V gene (reference sequence). Sequencing was performed with immunoSEQ multiplex PCR; in TCRdb, only in-frame clones are kept and a portion is missing. This sample has 210,000 or so clones, with about 94% found just once. As regards this clone: Antigen specificity is unknown.

This sequence was found in an adult who received the MenACWY meningococcal vaccine as a control. V gene TRBV7-9 combines with J gene TRBJ2-3, with 14 bases identical to TRBD2. The material sequenced was peripheral blood, taken 28 days after the second dose of the MenACWY control vaccine. The DNA for the CDR3 is TGTGCCAGCAGCTTACTGCTGACTAGCGGGGGGGCTGCAGATACGCAGTATTTT. Its protein product is CASSLLLTSGGAADTQYF.